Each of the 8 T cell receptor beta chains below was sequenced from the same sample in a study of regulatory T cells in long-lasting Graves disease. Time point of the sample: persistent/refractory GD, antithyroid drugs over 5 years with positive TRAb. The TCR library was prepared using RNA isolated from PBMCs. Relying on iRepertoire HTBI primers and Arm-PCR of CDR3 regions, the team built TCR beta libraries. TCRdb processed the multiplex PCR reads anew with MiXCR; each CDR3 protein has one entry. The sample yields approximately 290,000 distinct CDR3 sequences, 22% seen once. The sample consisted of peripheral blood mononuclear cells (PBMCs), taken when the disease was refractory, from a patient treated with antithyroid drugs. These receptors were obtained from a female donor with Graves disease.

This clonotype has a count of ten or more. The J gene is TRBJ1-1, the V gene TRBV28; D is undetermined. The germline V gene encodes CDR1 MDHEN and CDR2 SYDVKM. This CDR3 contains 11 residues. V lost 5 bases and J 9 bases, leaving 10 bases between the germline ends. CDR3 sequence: CASSLGRKAFF. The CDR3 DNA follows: TGTGCCAGCAGTCTTGGACGGAAAGCTTTCTTT.

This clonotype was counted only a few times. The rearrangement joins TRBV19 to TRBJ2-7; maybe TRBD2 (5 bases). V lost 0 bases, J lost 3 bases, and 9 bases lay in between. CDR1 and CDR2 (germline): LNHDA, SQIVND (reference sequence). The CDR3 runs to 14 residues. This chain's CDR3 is CASSIDGVSYEQYF. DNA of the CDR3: TGTGCCAGTAGTATAGACGGGGTGAGCTACGAGCAGTACTTC.

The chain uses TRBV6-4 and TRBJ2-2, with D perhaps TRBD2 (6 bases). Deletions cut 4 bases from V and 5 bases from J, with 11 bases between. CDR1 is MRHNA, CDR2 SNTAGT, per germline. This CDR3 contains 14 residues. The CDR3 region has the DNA TGTGCCAGCAGTGGCATGGCGGGGACCGGGGAGCTGTTTTTT. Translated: CASSGMAGTGELFF.

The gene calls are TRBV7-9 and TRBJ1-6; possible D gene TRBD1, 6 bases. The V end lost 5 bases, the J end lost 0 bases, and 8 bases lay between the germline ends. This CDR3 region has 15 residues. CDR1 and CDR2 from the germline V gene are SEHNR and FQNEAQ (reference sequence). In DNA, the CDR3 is TGTGCCAGCAGCCAGGGGTTCTCCTATAATTCACCCCTCCACTTT. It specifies CASSQGFSYNSPLHF.

The CDR3 nucleotides read TGTGCCAGTAGTATAATTTCAGGGTTCGACACCGGGGAGCTGTTTTTT. Amino acids: CASSIISGFDTGELFF. The genes are TRBV19 and TRBJ2-2, with D possibly TRBD1 on 5 matching bases. The CDR3 extends over 16 amino acids. Germline loops: CDR1 LNHDA, CDR2 SQIVND (reference sequence). With 2 bases removed from V and 3 bases from J, the gap between germline ends came to 13 bases.

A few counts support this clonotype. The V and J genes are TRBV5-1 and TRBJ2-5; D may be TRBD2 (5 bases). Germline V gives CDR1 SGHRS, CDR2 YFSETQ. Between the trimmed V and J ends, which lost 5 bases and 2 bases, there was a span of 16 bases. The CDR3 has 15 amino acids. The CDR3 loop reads CASSTGGSGQETQYF. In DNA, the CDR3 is TGCGCCAGCAGTACGGGCGGTTCGGGACAAGAGACCCAGTACTTC.

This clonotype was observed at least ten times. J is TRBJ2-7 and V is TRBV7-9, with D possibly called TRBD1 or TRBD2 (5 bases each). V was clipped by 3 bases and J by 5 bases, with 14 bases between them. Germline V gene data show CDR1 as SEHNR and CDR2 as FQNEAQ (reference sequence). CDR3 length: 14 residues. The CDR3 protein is CASSLDRGVHEQYF. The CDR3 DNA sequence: TGTGCCAGCAGCTTGGATCGAGGGGTCCACGAGCAGTACTTC.

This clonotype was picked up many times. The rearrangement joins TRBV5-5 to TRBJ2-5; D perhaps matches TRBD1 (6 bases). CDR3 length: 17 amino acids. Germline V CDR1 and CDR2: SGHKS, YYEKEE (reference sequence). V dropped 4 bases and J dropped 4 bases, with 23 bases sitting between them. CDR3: CASSPLGGGLGGETQYF. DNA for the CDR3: TGTGCCAGCAGCCCCCTTGGGGGCGGGTTAGGGGGAGAGACCCAGTACTTC.